The 13 T cell receptor beta chains given below trace back to one sample, sequenced in a study of blood T cells in healthy people across ages. Combining a sample-barcoded 5' primer with a J-beta primer mix, a second PCR ran for 7 to 11 cycles. TCRdb called the 5' RACE reads again in MiXCR, with one record for every CDR3 protein. This table holds over 600,000 distinct CDR3 sequences, roughly 21% found once. Sequencing was done on a sample of blood. Receptors originate from a man aged 70 or older in good health.

The sample holds a few counts of this clonotype. The chain combines TRBV7-2 with TRBJ1-4, with D unclear. The V gene's germline CDR1 is SGHTA and CDR2 FQGNSA. The CDR3 consists of 15 residues. Deletions cut 5 bases from V and 8 bases from J, with 18 bases between. The CDR3 DNA is TGTGCCAGCAGCAAGAGACAAACTGTTGGCGAAAAACTGTTTTTT. As protein: CASSKRQTVGEKLFF.

This clonotype has just a few counts. This may arise from a read error, as a much more abundant clone is one base away. The V call is TRBV28, the J call TRBJ1-1; tentatively, D is TRBD1 (6 bases). The CDR3 runs 13 residues. Looked up from germline, CDR1 is MDHEN and CDR2 is SYDVKM. CDR3 protein: CASKEGGATETFF. The CDR3 DNA reads as TGTGCCAGCAAGGAGGGGGGGGCCACTGAAACTTTCTTT.

This clonotype was found a few times. The V gene is TRBV20-1, the J gene TRBJ2-6, with 7 bases matching TRBD1. The CDR3 contains 14 residues. The germline V gene encodes CDR1 DFQATT and CDR2 SNEGSKA (reference sequence). Trimming cost V 3 bases and J 4 bases; bases outside gene matches: 3. The CDR3 region has the DNA TGCAGTGCTAGGGGACAGACCGGGGCCAACGTCCTGACTTTC. It codes for CSARGQTGANVLTF.

There are a few counts of this clonotype. The CDR3 nucleotides read TGTGCCTCAACCAGGGACGGTTTTAATGAAAAACTGTTTTTT. Amino acids: CASTRDGFNEKLFF. This chain links TRBV12-3 or TRBV12-4 with TRBJ1-4; a weak D match, TRBD1 (5 bases). This CDR3 contains 14 residues. Trimming pared 11 bases from V and 4 bases from J, leaving 17 bases between.

This clonotype was observed a few times. The chain employs TRBV19 and TRBJ2-5; 9 nucleotides match TRBD1. Germline V gives CDR1 LNHDA, CDR2 SQIVND (reference sequence). With 2 bases clipped from V and 4 bases from J, the junction kept 2 bases outside the gene matches. The CDR3 is made up of 14 amino acids. In DNA form, the CDR3 reads TGTGCCAGTAGTATATGGACAGGGGTAGAGACCCAGTACTTC. It translates to CASSIWTGVETQYF.

The table lists this clonotype with many counts. The chain has TRBV3-1 and TRBJ2-1, with 7 bases fitting TRBD1. The CDR3 spans 14 residues. The germline gives CDR1 LGHDT, CDR2 YNNKEL (reference sequence). J was trimmed by 5 bases and V by 1 base; bases with no gene match: 2. The CDR3 bases are TGTGCCAGCAGCCAAGCAGGGGGAGACAATGAGCAGTTCTTC. It translates to CASSQAGGDNEQFF.

In this sample, this clonotype turned up a few times. The chain is built from TRBV6-5 and TRBJ2-1, with a tentative D call TRBD1 (6 bases). The germline CDR1 and CDR2 sequences are MNHEY and SVGAGI. The V end was cut by 4 bases, the J end by 3 bases, with 13 bases between. The length of the CDR3 is 15 residues. In nucleotides, the CDR3 is TGTGCCAGCAGTTCCGGGACAACTGACTACAATGAGCAGTTCTTC. This sequence encodes CASSSGTTDYNEQFF.

The rearrangement uses TRBV5-1 and TRBJ2-5; D is undetermined. V was shortened by 4 bases and J by 2 bases, with 9 bases between the two germline ends. Per germline, CDR1 SGHRS and CDR2 YFSETQ. The CDR3 sequence is 13 residues long. CDR3 sequence: CASSKNGQETQYF. CDR3 coding DNA: TGCGCCAGCAGCAAGAATGGGCAAGAGACCCAGTACTTC. The whole variable domain, filled in from reference TRBV5-1 and TRBJ2-5, reads KAGVTQTPRYLIKTRGQQVTLSCSPISGHRSVSWYQQTPGQGLQFLFEYFSETQRNKGNFPGRFSGRQFSNSRSEMNVSTLELGDSALYLCASSKNGQETQYFGPGTRLLVL.

The chain carries TRBV10-3 and TRBJ2-2; 12 nucleotides align to TRBD2. This CDR3 region has 15 residues. V trimming: 7 bases; J trimming: 3 bases; junction bases outside the gene matches: 3. Germline lookup yields CDR1 ENHRY and CDR2 SYGVKD. CDR3 in amino acids: CAITRLAGDTGELFF. The DNA of the CDR3 is TGTGCCATCACCCGACTAGCGGGGGACACCGGGGAGCTGTTTTTT.

This clonotype appeared a few times. The chain employs TRBV20-1 and TRBJ2-5; D may match TRBD1 or TRBD2 (5 bases each). Germline assignment: CDR1 DFQATT and CDR2 SNEGSKA (reference sequence). This CDR3 region has 14 residues. V was trimmed by 5 bases and J by 2 bases, leaving 15 bases between them. For the CDR3, the DNA is TGCAGTGCTTGCGACCGGGACCCTCAAGAGACCCAGTACTTC. Translation: CSACDRDPQETQYF.

The rearrangement joins TRBV5-1 to TRBJ2-1; tentatively, D is TRBD2 (5 bases). The CDR3 is made up of 17 amino acids. CDR1 is SGHRS, CDR2 YFSETQ, per germline. V gave up 7 bases and J gave up 0 bases, with 20 bases separating them. The CDR3 nucleotides are TGCGCCAGCTTCGACGGGGTAGGTTTAAACTCCTACAATGAGCAGTTCTTC. It translates to CASFDGVGLNSYNEQFF.

The chain combines TRBV28 with TRBJ2-7, with 8 bases aligning to TRBD1. The V segment lost 7 bases and the J segment 1 base; nucleotides outside the gene matches: 9. Germline lookup yields CDR1 MDHEN and CDR2 SYDVKM. The length of the CDR3 is 15 residues. In nucleotides, the CDR3 is TGTGCCAGCAATATACCGGGACAGGAATCCTACGAGCAGTACTTC. Translating it yields CASNIPGQESYEQYF.

This clonotype was counted ten times or more. This chain links TRBV7-9 with TRBJ2-5, with 8 bases matching TRBD2. The CDR3 contains 17 residues. V shed 0 bases, J shed 1 base, and the junction held 7 bases outside the gene matches. Germline V gene data show CDR1 as SEHNR and CDR2 as FQNEAQ (reference sequence). CDR3 DNA: TGTGCCAGCAGCTTAGCAACGGGGGGGCACCTCCAAGAGACCCAGTACTTC. Translation: CASSLATGGHLQETQYF. Complete variable domain (other parts from reference TRBV7-9 and TRBJ2-5): DTGVSQNPRHKITKRGQNVTFRCDPISEHNRLYWYRQTLGQGPEFLTYFQNEAQLEKSRLLSDRFSAERPKGSFSTLEIQRTEQGDSAMYLCASSLATGGHLQETQYFGPGTRLLVL.